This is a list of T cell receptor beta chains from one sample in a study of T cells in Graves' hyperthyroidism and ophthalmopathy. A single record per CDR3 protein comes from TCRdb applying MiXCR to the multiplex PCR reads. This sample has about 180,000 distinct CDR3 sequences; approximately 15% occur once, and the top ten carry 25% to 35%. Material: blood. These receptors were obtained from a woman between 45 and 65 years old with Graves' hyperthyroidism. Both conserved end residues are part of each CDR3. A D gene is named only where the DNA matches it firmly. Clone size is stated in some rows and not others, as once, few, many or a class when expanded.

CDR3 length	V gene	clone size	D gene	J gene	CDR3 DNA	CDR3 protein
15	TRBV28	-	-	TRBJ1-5	TGTGCCAGCAGTCCGGCGTACAGGGTCGGTCAGGCCCAGCATTTT	CASSPAYRVGQAQHF
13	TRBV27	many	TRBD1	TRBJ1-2	TGTGCCAGCAGTCCTGACAGGGTAAATGGCTACACCTTC	CASSPDRVNGYTF
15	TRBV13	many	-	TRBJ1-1	TGTGCCAGCAGCTTAGGACCCCCTGGAGGGGGTGAAGCTTTCTTT	CASSLGPPGGGEAFF
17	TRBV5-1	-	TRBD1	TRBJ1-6	TGCGCCAGCAGCTTGGTAACAGGGACAGGGGGCAGCTCACCCCTCCACTTT	CASSLVTGTGGSSPLHF
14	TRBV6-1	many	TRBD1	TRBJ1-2	TGTGCCAGCAGCTTCACAGGGGAAACCTATGGCTACACCTTC	CASSFTGETYGYTF
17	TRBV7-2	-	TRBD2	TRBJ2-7	TGTGCCAGCAGCCAACGGATTAGCGGGGGGGCCACGTACGAGCAGTACTTC	CASSQRISGGATYEQYF
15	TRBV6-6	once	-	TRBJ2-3	TGTGCCAGCAGTTTAGCCCAACAGGGCACAGATACGCAGTATTTT	CASSLAQQGTDTQYF
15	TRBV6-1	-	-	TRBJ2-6	TGTGCCACGAAGGGGTCCAGCTCTGGGGCCAACGTCCTGACTTTC	CATKGSSSGANVLTF
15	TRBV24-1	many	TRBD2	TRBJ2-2	TGTGCCACCAGTGATTGGGAGGGGTCCACCGGGGAGCTGTTTTTT	CATSDWEGSTGELFF
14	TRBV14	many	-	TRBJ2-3	TGTGCCAGCACCGGGTCGTCGTTATTTGATACGCAGTATTTT	CASTGSSLFDTQYF
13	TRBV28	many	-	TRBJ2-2	TGTGCCAGCAGTTTGGGGGGAAGCGGGGAGCTGTTTTTT	CASSLGGSGELFF
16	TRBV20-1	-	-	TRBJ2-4	TGCAGTGCTAGAGATCGGGGGTGGGTAGCCAAAAACATTCAGTACTTC	CSARDRGWVAKNIQYF
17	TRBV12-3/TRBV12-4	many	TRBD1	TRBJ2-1	TGTGCCAGCAGTTCCCCCGGGACAGGTCGGGGGTACAATGAGCAGTTCTTC	CASSSPGTGRGYNEQFF